This T cell receptor (beta chain) derives from a study of identical twins. Study-wide points: Out-of-frame TCR alpha sharing observed in monozygotic twins exceeded model estimates. In zero-insertion analyses, partial confounding could arise from invariant MAIT and iNKT cells. While abundant cord blood beta clonotypes carried fewer insertions, memory repertoires showed no such pattern.

This clonotype was recorded a few times. Its target is unknown. This CDR3 contains 15 residues. Deletions cut 2 bases from V and 6 bases from J, with 15 bases between. CDR1 is SGHRS, CDR2 YFSETQ, per germline. TCRdb passed the 5' RACE reads through MiXCR, listing each CDR3 protein once. The sample lists roughly 1,500,000 distinct CDR3 sequences; 25% to 35% were seen once. All donors comprised healthy Caucasians. The rearrangement links TRBV5-1 to TRBJ2-1; D is tentatively TRBD1 or TRBD2 (7 bases each). This TCR was recovered from a newborn girl in good health. Sample: cord blood. Here the CDR3 reads CASSFSGGDSNEQFF. The CDR3 bases are TGCGCCAGCAGCTTCTCAGGGGGGGATAGCAATGAGCAGTTCTTC.